The next 22 T cell receptor beta chains were all read from a single sample in a study of PD-1 blockade in classical Hodgkin lymphoma. Each patient's relapse followed autologous stem cell transplantation, and brentuximab vedotin exposure varied. Sequencing used immunoSEQ multiplex PCR; TCRdb keeps in-frame clones, though not all of them. The table includes 20,000 to 30,000 clones, 85% to 90% detected once. The sequences come from peripheral blood mononuclear cells (PBMCs), collected at baseline. The receptor set was obtained from a human donor with classical Hodgkin lymphoma.

This clone was recorded once. This rearrangement joins TRBV18 to TRBJ2-7; D might be TRBD1 (6 bases). V was cut by 4 bases and J by 5 bases, with 12 bases left in between. The CDR3 runs to 13 residues. The V gene's germline CDR1 is KGHSH and CDR2 LQKENI. CDR3 sequence (DNA): TGTGCCAGCTCACACAGGGTATGGGACGAGCAGTACTTC. Protein sequence: CASSHRVWDEQYF.

This chain uses TRBV21-1 with TRBJ1-2; no check of the table's D call, TRBD1, against the DNA was made. TRBV21-1 is a documented pseudogene. The CDR3 loop spans 16 amino acids. CDR3 protein: CASSKGQGQGKNGYTF. Written as DNA, the CDR3 is TGTGCCAGCAGCAAAGGTCAGGGACAGGGGAAGAATGGCTACACCTTC.

This sequence joins TRBV29-1 and TRBJ2-7; perhaps TRBD1 as D (7 bases). The V gene lost 6 bases and the J gene lost 2 bases, with 17 bases spanning the gap. Germline values: CDR1 SQVTM, CDR2 ANQGSEA. CDR3 length equals 14 residues. This chain's CDR3 is CSVLRRDSTYEQYF. In DNA, the CDR3 is TGCAGCGTACTTCGGCGGGACAGCACCTACGAGCAGTACTTC.

The chain joins TRBV10-1 to TRBJ2-1, with unresolved D. Germline assignment: CDR1 WNHNN and CDR2 SYGVQD (reference sequence). V gave up 4 bases and J gave up 9 bases, with 13 bases separating them. The CDR3 contains 13 residues. This CDR3 reads CASSVTGSSEQFF. The CDR3 DNA reads as TGCGCCAGCAGTGTAACGGGTAGTAGTGAGCAGTTCTTC.

The rearrangement joins TRBV18 to TRBJ2-5, with D possibly being TRBD2 (5 bases). V was clipped by 6 bases and J by 2 bases, with 22 bases between them. Per germline, CDR1 KGHSH and CDR2 LQKENI. The CDR3 totals 17 residues. CDR3 sequence: CASSPFTRTQSQETQYF. DNA for the CDR3: TGTGCCAGCTCTCCTTTCACCCGGACTCAAAGTCAAGAGACCCAGTACTTC.

The chain carries TRBV19 and TRBJ1-1; weak D call: TRBD1 (5 bases). V was pared by 11 bases and J by 6 bases, with 22 bases between. The germline gives CDR1 LNHDA, CDR2 SQIVND (reference sequence). The CDR3 is made up of 14 amino acids. The CDR3 DNA reads TGTGCCTCCTGGATGGGGCAGCCCAGGGCTGAAGCTTTCTTT. Translating gives CASWMGQPRAEAFF.

The V call is TRBV6-4, the J call TRBJ1-5; 9 positions agree with TRBD1. Germline lookup yields CDR1 MRHNA and CDR2 SNTAGT. Germline trimming cut 3 bases from V and 3 bases from J; bases unmatched to any gene: 12. This CDR3 spans 18 amino acids. CDR3 nucleotides: TGTGCCAGCAGTGAAGATAACAGGGGGCACTATGCCAATCAGCCCCAGCATTTT. Translating gives CASSEDNRGHYANQPQHF.

This clone appeared a few times. The chain is built from TRBV7-9 and TRBJ1-6, with D perhaps TRBD1 (5 bases). Germline V gene data show CDR1 as SEHNR and CDR2 as FQNEAQ (reference sequence). The CDR3 extends over 14 amino acids. V was clipped by 7 bases and J by 10 bases, with 17 bases between them. CDR3 region: CASTASGLTSPLHF. The CDR3 coding sequence is TGTGCCAGCACCGCTTCGGGACTAACATCACCCCTCCACTTT.

The V and J genes are TRBV7-8 and TRBJ1-3, with 7 nucleotides matching TRBD1. Looked up from germline, CDR1 is SGHVS and CDR2 is FQNEAQ. The trim removed 3 bases at V and 0 bases at J, leaving 5 bases unmatched. The CDR3 spans 16 residues. The CDR3 nucleotides are TGTGCCAGCAGCTTGACAGGGCTAGCCTCTGGAAACACCATATATTTT. It yields the protein CASSLTGLASGNTIYF.

This clone was picked up one time. This chain connects TRBV6-5 to TRBJ2-3; possible D gene TRBD1, 5 bases. The ends were cut back, 4 bases at V and 4 bases at J, with 12 bases in the middle. Germline CDR1 and CDR2: MNHEY and SVGAGI. The length of the CDR3 is 14 residues. CDR3 nucleotide sequence: TGTGCCAGCAGTTCCCCAGGGTTCGCAGATACGCAGTATTTT. Amino acid sequence: CASSSPGFADTQYF.

In nucleotides, the CDR3 is TGCGCCAGCAGCTTGGATCAGGGGGCATTAGGCGGGGAGCTGTTTTTT. It encodes CASSLDQGALGGELFF. The rearrangement links TRBV5-1 to TRBJ2-2; 8 bases align to TRBD1. With 0 bases clipped from V and 7 bases from J, the junction kept 8 bases outside the gene matches. This CDR3 contains 16 residues. CDR1 is SGHRS and CDR2 is YFSETQ in the germline V gene. The entire variable domain, with the rest obtained from reference TRBV5-1 and TRBJ2-2, is as follows: KAGVTQTPRYLIKTRGQQVTLSCSPISGHRSVSWYQQTPGQGLQFLFEYFSETQRNKGNFPGRFSGRQFSNSRSEMNVSTLELGDSALYLCASSLDQGALGGELFFGEGSRLTVL.

This chain uses TRBV6-1 with TRBJ2-5; D may be TRBD1 (5 bases). Between the trimmed V and J ends, which lost 4 bases and 4 bases, there was a span of 16 bases. The length of the CDR3 is 15 residues. Germline-derived CDR1 and CDR2 are MNHNS and SASEGT. CDR3 region: CASSGVTGLSETQYF. The CDR3, as DNA: TGTGCCAGCAGTGGAGTTACAGGTCTTTCAGAGACCCAGTACTTC.

The chain couples TRBV7-2 to TRBJ2-7; 9 bases map to TRBD2. Looked up from germline, CDR1 is SGHTA and CDR2 is FQGNSA. The trim removed 5 bases at V and 2 bases at J, leaving 4 bases unmatched. This CDR3 has 14 residues. The chain's CDR3 is CASSPAGGPYEQYF. The CDR3 DNA follows: TGTGCCAGCAGCCCGGCGGGGGGGCCCTACGAGCAGTACTTC.

The chain has TRBV7-8 and TRBJ2-7; D is perhaps TRBD2 (7 bases). Germline CDR1 SGHVS, CDR2 FQNEAQ. V gave up 8 bases and J gave up 7 bases, with 24 bases separating them. CDR3 length equals 15 residues. For the CDR3, the DNA is TGTGCCAGCGGAATGGCTTTTGGGGGGGCAGGAGAGCAGTACTTC. Translating gives CASGMAFGGAGEQYF.

The rearrangement joins TRBV19 to TRBJ1-5; D possibly corresponds to TRBD1 (5 bases). In germline, CDR1 is LNHDA, CDR2 SQIVND (reference sequence). V lost 6 bases to trimming and J lost 6 bases, with 15 bases between them. This CDR3 contains 14 residues. In nucleotides, the CDR3 is TGTGCCAGTAGCACCTCGGGGGGAAGTCAGCCCCAGCATTTT. Encoded protein: CASSTSGGSQPQHF.

V usage is TRBV12-5 and J usage is TRBJ2-7, with 13 bases aligning to TRBD2. J was trimmed by 9 bases and V by 2 bases; bases with no gene match: 13. This CDR3 contains 17 residues. Germline CDR1 is LGHNT and CDR2 is FRNRAP. The CDR3 sequence: CASGLTLLAGGSFVQYF. CDR3 DNA: TGTGCTAGTGGTTTGACCCTACTAGCGGGGGGGTCATTTGTGCAGTACTTC.

This clone was recorded only once. The chain links TRBV7-2 to TRBJ2-1, with TRBD2 matching over 10 bases. The CDR3 runs to 16 residues. The V and J ends lost 6 bases and 8 bases, in that order; junction bases with no gene match: 13. Germline V gene lookup returns CDR1 SGHTA and CDR2 FQGNSA. CDR3 protein: CASRPSSGGLGDEQFF. The CDR3 DNA is TGTGCCAGCAGACCTTCTAGCGGGGGACTAGGTGATGAGCAGTTCTTC. Combining the CDR3 with reference TRBV7-2 and TRBJ2-1 gives the whole variable domain GAGVSQSPSNKVTEKGKDVELRCDPISGHTALYWYRQSLGQGLEFLIYFQGNSAPDKSGLPSDRFSAERTGGSVSTLTIQRTQQEDSAVYLCASRPSSGGLGDEQFFGPGTRLTVL.

The chain uses TRBV7-9 and TRBJ2-3; 10 nucleotides agree with TRBD2. This CDR3 has 16 amino acids. The V gene's germline CDR1 is SEHNR and CDR2 FQNEAQ (reference sequence). Trimming took 5 bases from V and 1 from J; bases not matched to a gene: 6. The CDR3 loop reads CASSRASGGRTDTQYF. The DNA for the CDR3 is TGTGCCAGCAGCCGGGCTAGCGGGGGCCGCACAGATACGCAGTATTTT.

V is TRBV10-3 and J is TRBJ2-3; D might be TRBD2 (6 bases). Trimming took 4 bases from V and 2 from J, leaving 13 bases between them. The CDR3 sequence is 15 residues long. Germline assignment: CDR1 ENHRY and CDR2 SYGVKD. In DNA, the CDR3 is TGTGCCATCAGTGGGAGGGGCAGTCCCACAGATACGCAGTATTTT. Its translation: CAISGRGSPTDTQYF.

The V gene is TRBV5-1, the J gene TRBJ1-5; 7 bases line up with TRBD1. This CDR3 region has 15 residues. The V gene's germline CDR1 is SGHRS and CDR2 YFSETQ. Trimming at V came to 4 bases and at J to 6 bases, leaving 10 bases not matched to a gene. Here the CDR3 reads CASSPMGQQGQPQHF. CDR3 nucleotide sequence: TGCGCCAGCAGCCCCATGGGACAGCAGGGTCAGCCCCAGCATTTT.

The V gene is TRBV5-1, the J gene TRBJ2-3; 9 bases fit TRBD1. The germline CDR1 and CDR2 sequences are SGHRS and YFSETQ. V shed 4 bases, J shed 1 base, and the junction held 4 bases outside the gene matches. The CDR3 loop spans 15 amino acids. For the CDR3, the DNA is TGCGCCAGCAGCGTACAGGGGGCGGGCACAGATACGCAGTATTTT. Translation gives CASSVQGAGTDTQYF.

The chain has TRBV7-8 and TRBJ2-5; no clear D. CDR3 size: 15 residues. The germline gives CDR1 SGHVS, CDR2 FQNEAQ. V dropped 0 bases and J dropped 9 bases, with 17 bases sitting between them. CDR3 nucleotides: TGTGCCAGCAGCTTAGCAGCTTCTGGCGTCGTGTCCCAGTACTTC. This gives the protein CASSLAASGVVSQYF.